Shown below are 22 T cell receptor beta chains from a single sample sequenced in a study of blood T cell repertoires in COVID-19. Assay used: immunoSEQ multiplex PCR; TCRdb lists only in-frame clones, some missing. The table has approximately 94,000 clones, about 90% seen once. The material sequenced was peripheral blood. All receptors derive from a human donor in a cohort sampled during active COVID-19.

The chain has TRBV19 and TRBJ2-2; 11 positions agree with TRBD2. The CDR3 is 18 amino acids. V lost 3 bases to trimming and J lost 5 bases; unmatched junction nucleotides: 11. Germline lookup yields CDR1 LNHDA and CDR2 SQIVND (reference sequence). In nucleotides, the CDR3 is TGTGCCAGTAGTATGGAGTTAGCGGGAGGGCCTAGAACCGGGGAGCTGTTTTTT. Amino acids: CASSMELAGGPRTGELFF.

The CDR3 DNA sequence: TGTGCCAGCAGCGTAGACCCGACAGGGGAGCAGTTCTTC. Protein sequence: CASSVDPTGEQFF. The chain is built from TRBV9 and TRBJ2-1; 7 nucleotides line up with TRBD1. V dropped 0 bases and J dropped 10; count of bases not matched to a gene: 4. The V gene's germline CDR1 is SGDLS and CDR2 YYNGEE. CDR3 size: 13 residues.

CDR3 DNA sequence: TGTGCCACCAGCAGAGAGGGGGGACAGGGCTACGAGCAGTACTTC. Its translation is CATSREGGQGYEQYF. V is TRBV15 and J is TRBJ2-7; 9 bases line up with TRBD1. The CDR3 is made up of 15 amino acids. V was pared by 0 bases and J by 3 bases, with 3 bases of the junction left unmatched. The germline CDR1 and CDR2 sequences are LNHNV and YYDKDF (reference sequence).

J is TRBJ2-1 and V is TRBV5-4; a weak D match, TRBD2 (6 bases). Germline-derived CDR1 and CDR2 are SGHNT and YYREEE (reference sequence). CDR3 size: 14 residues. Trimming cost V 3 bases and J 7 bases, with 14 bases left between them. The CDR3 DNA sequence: TGTGCCAGCAGCTCTTATGGGGGGTATAATGAGCAGTTCTTC. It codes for CASSSYGGYNEQFF.

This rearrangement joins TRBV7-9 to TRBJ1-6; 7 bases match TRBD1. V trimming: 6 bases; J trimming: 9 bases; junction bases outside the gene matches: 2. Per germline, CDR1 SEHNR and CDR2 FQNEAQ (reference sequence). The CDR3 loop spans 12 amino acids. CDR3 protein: CASSTGASPLHF. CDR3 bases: TGTGCCAGCAGTACAGGGGCTTCACCCCTCCACTTT.

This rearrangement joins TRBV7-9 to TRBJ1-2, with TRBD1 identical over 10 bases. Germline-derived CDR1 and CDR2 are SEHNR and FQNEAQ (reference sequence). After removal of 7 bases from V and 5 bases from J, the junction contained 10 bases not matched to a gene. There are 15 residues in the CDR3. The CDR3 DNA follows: TGTGCCAGCAACAACCCGGGACAGGGGATGTATGGCTACACCTTC. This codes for CASNNPGQGMYGYTF.

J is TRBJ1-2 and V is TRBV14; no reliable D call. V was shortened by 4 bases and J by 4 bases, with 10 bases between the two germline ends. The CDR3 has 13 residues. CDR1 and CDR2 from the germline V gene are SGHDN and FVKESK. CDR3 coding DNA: TGTGCCAGCAGCCTCGGAGACGGCTATGGCTACACCTTC. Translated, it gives CASSLGDGYGYTF.

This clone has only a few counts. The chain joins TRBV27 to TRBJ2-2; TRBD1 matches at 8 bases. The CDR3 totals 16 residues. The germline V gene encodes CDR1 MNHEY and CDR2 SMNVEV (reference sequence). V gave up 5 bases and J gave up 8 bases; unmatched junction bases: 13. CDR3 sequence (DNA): TGTGCCAGCAGTCAGTCTTGGGACAGGTACTTAGGGGAGCTGTTTTTT. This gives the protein CASSQSWDRYLGELFF.

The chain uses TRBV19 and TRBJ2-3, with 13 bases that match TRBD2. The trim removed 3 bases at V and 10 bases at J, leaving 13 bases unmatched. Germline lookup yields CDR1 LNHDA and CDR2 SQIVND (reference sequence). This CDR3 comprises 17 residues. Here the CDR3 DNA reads TGTGCCAGTAGTATCCCGGGACTAGCGGGGAGGGACCGGGCGCAGTATTTT. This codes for CASSIPGLAGRDRAQYF.

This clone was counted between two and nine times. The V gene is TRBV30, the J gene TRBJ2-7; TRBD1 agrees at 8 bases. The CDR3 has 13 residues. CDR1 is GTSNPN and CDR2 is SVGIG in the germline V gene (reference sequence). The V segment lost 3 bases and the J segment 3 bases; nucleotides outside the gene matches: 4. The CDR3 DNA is TGTGCCTGGAGGAGGACAGGGATCTACGAGCAGTACTTC. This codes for CAWRRTGIYEQYF.

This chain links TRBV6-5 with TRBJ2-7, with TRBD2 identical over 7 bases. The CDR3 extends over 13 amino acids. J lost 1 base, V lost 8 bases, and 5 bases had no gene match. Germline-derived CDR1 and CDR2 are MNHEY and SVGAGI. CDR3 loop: CASGEGLSYEQYF. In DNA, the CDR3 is TGTGCCAGCGGGGAGGGACTATCCTACGAGCAGTACTTC.

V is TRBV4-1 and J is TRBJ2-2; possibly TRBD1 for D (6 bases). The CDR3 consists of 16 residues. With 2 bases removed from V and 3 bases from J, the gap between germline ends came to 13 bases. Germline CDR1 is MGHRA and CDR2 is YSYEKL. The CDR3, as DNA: TGCGCCAGCAGCCAATTGTCAGGGGTGCACACCGGGGAGCTGTTTTTT. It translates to CASSQLSGVHTGELFF.

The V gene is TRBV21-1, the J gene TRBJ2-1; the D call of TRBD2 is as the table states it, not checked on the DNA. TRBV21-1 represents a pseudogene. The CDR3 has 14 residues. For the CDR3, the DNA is TGTGCCAGCAGCAAAGAGGAGCGGGAGAATGAGCAGTTCTTC. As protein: CASSKEERENEQFF.

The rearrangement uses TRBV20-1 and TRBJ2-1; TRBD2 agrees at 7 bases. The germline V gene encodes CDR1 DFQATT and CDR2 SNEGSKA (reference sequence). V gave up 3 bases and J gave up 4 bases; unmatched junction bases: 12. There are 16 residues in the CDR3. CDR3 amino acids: CSASPSPGGPYNEQFF. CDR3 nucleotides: TGCAGTGCTAGTCCCTCGCCGGGAGGACCTTACAATGAGCAGTTCTTC.

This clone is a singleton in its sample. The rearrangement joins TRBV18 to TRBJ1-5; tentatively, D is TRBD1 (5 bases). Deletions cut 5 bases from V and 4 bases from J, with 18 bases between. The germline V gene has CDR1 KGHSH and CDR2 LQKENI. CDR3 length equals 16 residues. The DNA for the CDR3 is TGTGCCAGCTCAGCCCTACGGGGGGAAAAAAATCAGCCCCAGCATTTT. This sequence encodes CASSALRGEKNQPQHF.

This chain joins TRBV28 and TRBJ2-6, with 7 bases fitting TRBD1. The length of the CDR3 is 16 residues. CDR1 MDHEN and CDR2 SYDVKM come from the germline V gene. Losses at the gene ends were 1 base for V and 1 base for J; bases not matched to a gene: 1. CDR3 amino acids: CASSLYRGSGANVLTF. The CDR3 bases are TGTGCCAGCAGTTTATACAGGGGATCTGGGGCCAACGTCCTGACTTTC.

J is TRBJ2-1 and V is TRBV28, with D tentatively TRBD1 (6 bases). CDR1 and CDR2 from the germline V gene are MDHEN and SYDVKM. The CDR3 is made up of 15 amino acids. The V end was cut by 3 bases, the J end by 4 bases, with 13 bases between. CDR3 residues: CASSFLGAGYNEQFF. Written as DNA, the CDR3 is TGTGCCAGCAGTTTTTTGGGGGCCGGGTACAATGAGCAGTTCTTC.

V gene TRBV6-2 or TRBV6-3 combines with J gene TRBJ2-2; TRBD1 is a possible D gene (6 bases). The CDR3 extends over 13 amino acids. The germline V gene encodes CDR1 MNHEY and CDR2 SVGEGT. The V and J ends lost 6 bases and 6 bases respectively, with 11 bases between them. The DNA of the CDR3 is TGTGCCAGCAGCTTCAGGGGACCCGGGGAGCTGTTTTTT. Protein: CASSFRGPGELFF.

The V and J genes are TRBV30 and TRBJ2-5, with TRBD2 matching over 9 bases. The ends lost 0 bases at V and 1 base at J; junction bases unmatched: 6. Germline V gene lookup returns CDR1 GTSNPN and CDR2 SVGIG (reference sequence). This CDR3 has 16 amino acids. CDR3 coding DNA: TGTGCCTGGAGTGTACGTGGGACTAGCAGCCAAGAGACCCAGTACTTC. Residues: CAWSVRGTSSQETQYF.

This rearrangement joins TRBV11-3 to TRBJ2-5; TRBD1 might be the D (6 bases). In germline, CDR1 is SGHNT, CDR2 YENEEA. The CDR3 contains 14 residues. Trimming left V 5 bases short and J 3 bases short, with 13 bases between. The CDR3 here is CASSARDKEETQYF. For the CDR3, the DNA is TGTGCCAGCAGCGCCCGGGACAAAGAAGAGACCCAGTACTTC.

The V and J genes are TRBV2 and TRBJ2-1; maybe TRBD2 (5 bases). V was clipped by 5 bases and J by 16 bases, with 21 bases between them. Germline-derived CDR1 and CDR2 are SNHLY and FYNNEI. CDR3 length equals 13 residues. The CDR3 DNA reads TGTGCCAGCAGTTTTGATGGGATTCCGACGGGATTCTTC. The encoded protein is CASSFDGIPTGFF.

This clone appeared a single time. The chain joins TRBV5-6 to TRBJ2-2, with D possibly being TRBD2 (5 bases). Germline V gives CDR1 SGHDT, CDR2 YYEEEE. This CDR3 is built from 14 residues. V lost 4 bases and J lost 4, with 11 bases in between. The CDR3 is CASSGGASTGELFF. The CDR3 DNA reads TGTGCCAGCAGCGGAGGAGCTAGCACCGGGGAGCTGTTTTTT.